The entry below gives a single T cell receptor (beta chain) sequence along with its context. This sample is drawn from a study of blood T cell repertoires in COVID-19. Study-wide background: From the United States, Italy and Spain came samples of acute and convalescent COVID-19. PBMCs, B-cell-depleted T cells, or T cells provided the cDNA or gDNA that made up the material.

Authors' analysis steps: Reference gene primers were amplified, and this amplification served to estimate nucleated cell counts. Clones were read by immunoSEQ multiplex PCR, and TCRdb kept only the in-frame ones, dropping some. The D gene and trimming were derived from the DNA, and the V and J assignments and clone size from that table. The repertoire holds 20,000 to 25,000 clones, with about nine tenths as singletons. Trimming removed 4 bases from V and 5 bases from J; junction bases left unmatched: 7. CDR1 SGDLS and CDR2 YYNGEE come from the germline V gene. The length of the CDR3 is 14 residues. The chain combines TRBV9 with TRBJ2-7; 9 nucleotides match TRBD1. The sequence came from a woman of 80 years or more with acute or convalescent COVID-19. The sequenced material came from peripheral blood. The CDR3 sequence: CASSPRTGADEQYF. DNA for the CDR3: TGTGCCAGCAGCCCCAGGACAGGGGCAGACGAGCAGTACTTC. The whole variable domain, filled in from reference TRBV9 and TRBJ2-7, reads DSGVTQTPKHLITATGQRVTLRCSPRSGDLSVYWYQQSLDQGLQFLIQYYNGEERAKGNILERFSAQQFPDLHSELNLSSLELGDSALYFCASSPRTGADEQYFGPGTRLTVT.